This record looks at one T cell receptor beta chain sequence and its context. The antigen remains undetermined. The sample belongs to a study of coeliac disease. Study findings and constraints: In active celiac disease, intraepithelial and lamina propria TRB and TRG repertoires were less clonal than controls. Lamina propria and intraepithelial cell fractions may contain each other's cells.

This table comes from immunoSEQ multiplex PCR, and its TCRdb copy is limited to in-frame clones, with some not included. The sample has over 3,500 clones; under 70% are singletons. Trimming took off 2 bases at V and 5 bases at J, with 18 bases between the two ends. The CDR3 covers 16 residues. Per the germline V gene, CDR1 is MRHNA and CDR2 is SNTAGT. This receptor was obtained from a woman aged 18-29 years with active celiac disease. The V call is TRBV6-4, the J call TRBJ1-1, with D perhaps TRBD1 (6 bases). The sample comprised intraepithelial lymphocytes from the gut. CDR3 loop: CASSDVVSGDRTEAFF. The CDR3 nucleotides read TGTGCCAGCAGTGACGTCGTGTCAGGGGATAGGACTGAAGCTTTCTTT.